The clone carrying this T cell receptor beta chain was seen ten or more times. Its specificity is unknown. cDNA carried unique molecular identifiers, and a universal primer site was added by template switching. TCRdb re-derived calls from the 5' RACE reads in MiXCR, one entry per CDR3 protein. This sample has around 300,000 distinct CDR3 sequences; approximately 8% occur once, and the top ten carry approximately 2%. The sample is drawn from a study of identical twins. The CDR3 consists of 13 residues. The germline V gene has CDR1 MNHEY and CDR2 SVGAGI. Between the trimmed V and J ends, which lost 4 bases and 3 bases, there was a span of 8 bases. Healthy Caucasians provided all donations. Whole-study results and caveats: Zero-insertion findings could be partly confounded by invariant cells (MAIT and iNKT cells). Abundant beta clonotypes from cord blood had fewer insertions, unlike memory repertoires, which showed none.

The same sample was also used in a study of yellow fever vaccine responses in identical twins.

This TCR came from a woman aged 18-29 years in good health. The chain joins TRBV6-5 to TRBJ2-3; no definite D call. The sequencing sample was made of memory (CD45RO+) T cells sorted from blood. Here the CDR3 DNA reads TGTGCCAGCAGTTCGGCTGCTACAGATACGCAGTATTTT. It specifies CASSSAATDTQYF.